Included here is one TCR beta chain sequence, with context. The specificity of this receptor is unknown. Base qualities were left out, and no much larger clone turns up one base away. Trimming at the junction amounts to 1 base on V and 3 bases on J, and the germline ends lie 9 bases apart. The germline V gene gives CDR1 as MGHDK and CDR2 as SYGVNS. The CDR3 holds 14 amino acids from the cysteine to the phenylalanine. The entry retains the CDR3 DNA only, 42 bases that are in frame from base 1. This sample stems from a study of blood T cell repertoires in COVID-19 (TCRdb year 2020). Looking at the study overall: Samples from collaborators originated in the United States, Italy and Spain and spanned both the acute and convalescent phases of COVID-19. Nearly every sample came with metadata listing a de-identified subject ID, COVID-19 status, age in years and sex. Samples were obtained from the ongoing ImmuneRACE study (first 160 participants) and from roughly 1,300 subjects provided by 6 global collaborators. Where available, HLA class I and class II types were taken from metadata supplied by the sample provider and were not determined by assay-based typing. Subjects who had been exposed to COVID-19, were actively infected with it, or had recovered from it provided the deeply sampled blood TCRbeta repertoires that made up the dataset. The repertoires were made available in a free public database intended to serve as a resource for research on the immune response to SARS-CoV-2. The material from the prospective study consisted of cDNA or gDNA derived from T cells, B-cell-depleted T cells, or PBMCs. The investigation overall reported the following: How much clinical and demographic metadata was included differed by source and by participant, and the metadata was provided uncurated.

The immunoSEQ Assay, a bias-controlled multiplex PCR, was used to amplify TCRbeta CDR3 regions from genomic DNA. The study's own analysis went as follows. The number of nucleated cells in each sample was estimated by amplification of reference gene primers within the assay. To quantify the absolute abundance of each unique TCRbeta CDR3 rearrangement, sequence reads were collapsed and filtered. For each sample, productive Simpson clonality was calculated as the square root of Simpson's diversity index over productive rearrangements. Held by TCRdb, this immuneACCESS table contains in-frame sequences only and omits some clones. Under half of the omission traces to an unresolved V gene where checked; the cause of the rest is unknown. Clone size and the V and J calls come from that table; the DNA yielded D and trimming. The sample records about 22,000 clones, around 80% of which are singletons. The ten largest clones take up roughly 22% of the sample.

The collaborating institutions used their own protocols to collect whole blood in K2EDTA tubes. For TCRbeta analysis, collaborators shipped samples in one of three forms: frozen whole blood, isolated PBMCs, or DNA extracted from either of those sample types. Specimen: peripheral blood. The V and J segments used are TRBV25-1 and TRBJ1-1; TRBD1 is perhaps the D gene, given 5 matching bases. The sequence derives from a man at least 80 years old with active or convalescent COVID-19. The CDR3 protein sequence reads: CASSESVGDTEAFF. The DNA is TGTGCCAGCAGTGAATCCGTAGGGGACACTGAAGCTTTCTTT.